This record concerns one T cell receptor (beta chain) sequence. The antigen is unknown. The CDR3 is 13 residues long. Trimming took 2 bases from V and 8 from J, leaving 9 bases between them. The germline CDR1 and CDR2 sequences are SGHTA and FQGNSA. The data derive from a study of cytomegalovirus exposure and HLA in healthy donors. General study findings and limits: 164 TCR beta chains were listed as cytomegalovirus-associated.

Profiled with immunoSEQ multiplex PCR; TCRdb holds only in-frame clones, not every one. The sample contains 110,000 or so clones, around nine tenths of which appear only once. The TCR comes from a man aged 18-30 years in good health and CMV-seropositive. This chain links TRBV7-2 with TRBJ1-4; tentatively, D is TRBD1 (5 bases). The sequenced sample was PBMCs. CDR3: CASSLTTDEKLFF. CDR3 coding DNA: TGTGCCAGCAGCTTAACGACAGACGAAAAACTGTTTTTT.